Reported below is one TCR beta chain. The target of this receptor is not known. Per-base qualities were not stored, and no clone one base away is much larger. Via the germline V gene, CDR1 is KGHSH and CDR2 LQKENI. The junction shows trimming of 3 bases on V and 2 bases on J, plus 23 bases between the germline ends. Measured from the cysteine to the phenylalanine, the CDR3 is 19 residues long. The read is trimmed to its CDR3 DNA, 57 bases read in frame from base 1. The data were taken from a study of CD8 T cells in Susac syndrome (dated by TCRdb to the late 2010s). Broadly, across the study: Of the Susac syndrome patients who were sequenced, about eight were in clinical remission while more than five had clinically active disease. Repertoire sequencing was used to test whether CD8+ T cell activation and differentiation in Susac syndrome was antigen driven. At blood withdrawal, Susac syndrome patients were therapy-naive, treated with corticosteroids (with IVIg additionally given to some), or treated with IVIg alone.

High-throughput TCR beta sequencing profiled peripheral blood CD8+ and CD4+ T cells from healthy donors, Susac syndrome patients and multiple sclerosis patients. The Susac syndrome patients fulfilled recently defined diagnostic criteria for definite or probable disease. Bulk CD8+ and CD4+ T cells were purified by magnetic negative isolation, while CD8+ TEMRA cells were enriched using FACS. Blood was drawn into EDTA tubes, processed within 24 hours, and PBMCs were isolated by density gradient centrifugation. PBMCs intended for TCR sequencing were frozen in liquid nitrogen and were later thawed in a 37 degrees C water bath. The sorted or isolated CD4+, CD8+ and CD8+ TEMRA cells reached a purity of at least 90%. The study at large found these results: The number of individuals in the TCR sequencing and HLA analysis was recognized as being relatively small. The CD4+ T cell repertoire of patients with Susac syndrome showed no detectable clonal expansion.

RNA was extracted with the RNeasy kit and about 0.5 to 1 ug was reverse transcribed using random hexamers. The immunoSEQ multiplex PCR assay, which covers 54 Vbeta and 13 Jbeta segments, was used to amplify TCR beta CDR3 regions. PCR amplification bias was corrected by using a synthetic template baseline for primer optimization and computational correction. Concerning the study's data processing: Reads were annotated to V, D and J genes per IMGT and analyzed with immunoSEQ Analyzer, keeping only productive sequences. To calculate clonality, Shannon entropy was normalized by log2 of the number of productive unique sequences and then subtracted from one. Public and private clones were assessed among the 100 most prevalent clones of each patient and control. Clones were defined as Susac-specific if absent from the healthy and MS cohorts, from 1052 published viral clones and from other ImmuneACCESS disease sequences. Clones were called with MiXCR by TCRdb after fastp trimmed the public reads at Q25, and only in-frame beta chains were retained. Every CDR3 protein is listed once, alongside the most common genes and DNA of its rows. The V and J calls, along with clone size, are taken from TCRdb and not from the paper's own processing. The sample includes 120,000 or so distinct CDR3 sequences, with 96% observed a single time. The ten biggest clones cover approximately 0.15% of the sample.

The rearrangement joined TRBV18 to TRBJ1-3; the D gene is unclear. The sequence derives from a human donor with Susac syndrome. The sample was CD4+ T cells from PBMCs. The CDR3 sequence is CASSPSGGPAERTGNTIYF. The base sequence is TGTGCCAGCTCACCTAGCGGCGGTCCGGCCGAAAGAACTGGAAACACCATATATTTT. Outside the CDR3, residues come from the reference TRBV18 and TRBJ1-3 proteins, so the full variable domain is: NAGVMQNPRHLVRRRGQEARLRCSPMKGHSHVYWYRQLPEEGLKFMVYLQKENIIDESGMPKERFSAEFPKEGPSILRIQQVVRGDSAAYFCASSPSGGPAERTGNTIYFGEGSWLTVV.